This T cell receptor (beta chain) stems from a study of CD8+ T cells in alopecia areata. Study details: Tofacitinib ran 6 to 18 months, followed by 6 months off drug.

Findings and limits, study-wide: Affected scalp, especially in alopecia totalis/universalis, had a higher clonality than normal scalp did.

Sequencing templates came from extracted RNA that was reverse transcribed into cDNA. Profiling relied on immunoSEQ multiplex PCR, and the TCRdb table lists in-frame clones only, not all of them. The sample includes approximately 45,000 clones, around three fifths seen only once; the top ten take 21%. This clone has more than one count but fewer than ten. Its antigen is undetermined. Trimming removed 7 bases at V and 0 bases at J, with 8 bases between. The CDR3 contains 14 residues. CDR1 is SGHDT, CDR2 YYEEEE, per germline. Treatment defined: oral pan-JAK inhibitor, 5-10 mg twice daily. The origin of this receptor is a human donor with alopecia areata. The V call is TRBV5-6, the J call TRBJ2-6; D not certain. The source material was CD8+ T cells sorted from blood, sampled at week 4, from a patient treated with tofacitinib. This CDR3 reads CASAVSSGANVLTF. CDR3 coding DNA: TGTGCCAGCGCGGTGAGCTCTGGGGCCAACGTCCTGACTTTC. Complete variable domain (other parts from reference TRBV5-6 and TRBJ2-6): DAGVTQSPTHLIKTRGQQVTLRCSPKSGHDTVSWYQQALGQGPQFIFQYYEEEERQRGNFPDRFSGHQFPNYSSELNVNALLLGDSALYLCASAVSSGANVLTFGAGSRLTVL.